The clone carrying this T cell receptor (beta chain) appeared once. These data come from a study of blood T cell repertoires in COVID-19. As processed by the authors: By means of reference gene primer amplification, nucleated cell counts were estimated. Repertoires were generated with immunoSEQ multiplex PCR, while TCRdb's copy carries only in-frame clones and drops some. V, J and clone size were drawn from that table, and D and trimming were deduced from the DNA. Found here are about 250,000 clones, approximately 80% of them singletons; the top ten hold roughly 10%. The CDR3 is 15 amino acids. Germline loops: CDR1 LNHNV, CDR2 YYDKDF (reference sequence). Trimming stripped 5 bases from V and 0 bases from J, with 10 bases between.

The TCR comes from an older man with acute or convalescent COVID-19. The sequencing input was peripheral blood. The chain employs TRBV15 and TRBJ2-2; possible D gene TRBD1, 6 bases. The CDR3 nucleotides are TGTGCCACCAGCGCCCGGGACACGAACACCGGGGAGCTGTTTTTT. Its translation is CATSARDTNTGELFF.